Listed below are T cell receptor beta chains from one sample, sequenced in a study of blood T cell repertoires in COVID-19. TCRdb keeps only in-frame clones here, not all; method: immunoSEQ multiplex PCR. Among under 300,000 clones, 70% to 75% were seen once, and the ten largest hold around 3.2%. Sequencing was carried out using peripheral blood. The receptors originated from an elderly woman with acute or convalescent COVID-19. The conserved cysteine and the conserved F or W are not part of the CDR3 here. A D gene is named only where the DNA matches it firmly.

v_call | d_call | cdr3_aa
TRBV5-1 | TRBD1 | ASSLAGGTNEKLF
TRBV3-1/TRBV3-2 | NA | ASSQVRDEQY
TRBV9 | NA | ASSVVQGSGEAF
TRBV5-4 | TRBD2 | ASSSTSGGIYNEQF
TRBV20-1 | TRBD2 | SASSASGTNEQF
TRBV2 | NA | ASSDGRLGAQY
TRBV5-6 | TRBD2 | ASSFGRGGQETQY
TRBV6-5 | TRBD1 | ASSYSPTGDYGYT
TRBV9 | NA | ASSAPRTGGIGTDTQY
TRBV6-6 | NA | ASTRAGMQY
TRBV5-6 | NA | ASSRDSEAF
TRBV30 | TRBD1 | AWSTGTGGAYGYT
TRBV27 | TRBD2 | ASSLSSGRTNTGELF
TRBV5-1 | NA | ASSFGAGDTQY
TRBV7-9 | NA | ASSLVVEGSYGYT
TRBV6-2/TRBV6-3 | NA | ASSYGAGQSSGNTIY
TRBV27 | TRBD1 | ASSLGQAYQPQH
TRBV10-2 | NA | ASSEWAGSSYNEQF
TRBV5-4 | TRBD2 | ASSLTSGGAVYEQY
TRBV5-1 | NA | ASSLGLFRDIQY
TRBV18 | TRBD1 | ASSQDREVGELF
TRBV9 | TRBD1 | ASSFFTGGAAYDFYGYT
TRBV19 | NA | ASSTGTLNYGYT
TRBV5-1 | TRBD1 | ASRMTGDSGNTIY
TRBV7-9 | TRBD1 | ASSLEGTGLESPLH
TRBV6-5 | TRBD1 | ASIGTGTNTGELF
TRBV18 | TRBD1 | ASSPISSSGTDGNTIY
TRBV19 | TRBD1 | ASSSPGTGNYGYT
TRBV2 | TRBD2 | ASSFAGGRETQY
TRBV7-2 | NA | ASSPSQYGYT
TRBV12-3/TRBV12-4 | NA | ASSSTRVETQY
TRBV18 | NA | ASSLLDSRETQY